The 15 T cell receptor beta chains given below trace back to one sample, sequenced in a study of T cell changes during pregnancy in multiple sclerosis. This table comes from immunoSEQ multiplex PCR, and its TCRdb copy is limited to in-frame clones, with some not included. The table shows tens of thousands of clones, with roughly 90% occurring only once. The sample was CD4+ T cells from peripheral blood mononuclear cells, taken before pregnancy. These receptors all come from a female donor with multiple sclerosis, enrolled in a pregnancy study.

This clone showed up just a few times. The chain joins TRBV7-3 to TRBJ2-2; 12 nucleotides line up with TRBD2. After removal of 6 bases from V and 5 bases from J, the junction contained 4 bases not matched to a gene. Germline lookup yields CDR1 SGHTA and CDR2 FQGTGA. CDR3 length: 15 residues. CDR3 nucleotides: TGTGCCAGCAGGGATCTAGCGGGGGGGACCGGGGAGCTGTTTTTT. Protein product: CASRDLAGGTGELFF. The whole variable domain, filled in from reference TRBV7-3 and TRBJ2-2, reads GAGVSQTPSNKVTEKGKYVELRCDPISGHTALYWYRQSLGQGPEFLIYFQGTGAADDSGLPNDRFFAVRPEGSVSTLKIQRTERGDSAVYLCASRDLAGGTGELFFGEGSRLTVL.

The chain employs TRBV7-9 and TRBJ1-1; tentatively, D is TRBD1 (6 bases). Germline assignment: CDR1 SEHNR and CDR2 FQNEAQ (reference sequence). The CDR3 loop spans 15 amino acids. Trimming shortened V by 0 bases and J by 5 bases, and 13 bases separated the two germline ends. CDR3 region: CASSLASRGRTEAFF. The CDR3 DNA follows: TGTGCCAGCAGCTTAGCGAGCAGGGGTCGGACTGAAGCTTTCTTT.

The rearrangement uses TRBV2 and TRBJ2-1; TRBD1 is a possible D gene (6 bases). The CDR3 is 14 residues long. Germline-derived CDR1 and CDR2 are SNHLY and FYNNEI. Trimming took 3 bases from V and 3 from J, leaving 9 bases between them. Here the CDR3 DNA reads TGTGCCAGCAGTGATACAGGGATCTACAATGAGCAGTTCTTC. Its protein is CASSDTGIYNEQFF.

The CDR3 nucleotides read TGTGCCAGCAGTGTCGTAGGGGGCGCGCATGAAGCTTTCTTT. The encoded protein is CASSVVGGAHEAFF. This chain uses TRBV2 with TRBJ1-1; 7 nucleotides agree with TRBD1. The length of the CDR3 is 14 residues. The ends lost 4 bases at V and 7 bases at J; junction bases unmatched: 9. Germline-derived CDR1 and CDR2 are SNHLY and FYNNEI.

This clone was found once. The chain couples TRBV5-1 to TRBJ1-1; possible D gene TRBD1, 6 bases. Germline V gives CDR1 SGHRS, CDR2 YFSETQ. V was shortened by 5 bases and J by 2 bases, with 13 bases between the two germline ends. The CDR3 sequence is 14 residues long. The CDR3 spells CASSWADSNTEAFF. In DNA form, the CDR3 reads TGCGCCAGCAGTTGGGCGGACAGTAACACTGAAGCTTTCTTT. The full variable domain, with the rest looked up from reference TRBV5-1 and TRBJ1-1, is KAGVTQTPRYLIKTRGQQVTLSCSPISGHRSVSWYQQTPGQGLQFLFEYFSETQRNKGNFPGRFSGRQFSNSRSEMNVSTLELGDSALYLCASSWADSNTEAFFGQGTRLTVV.

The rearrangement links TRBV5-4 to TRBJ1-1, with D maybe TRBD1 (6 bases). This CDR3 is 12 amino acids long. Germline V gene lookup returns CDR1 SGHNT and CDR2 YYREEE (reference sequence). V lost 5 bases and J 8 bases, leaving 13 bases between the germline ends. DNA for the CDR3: TGTGCCAGCAGTCGGGAAACAGGGGAAGCTTTCTTT. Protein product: CASSRETGEAFF. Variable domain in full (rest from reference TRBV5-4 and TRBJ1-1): ETGVTQSPTHLIKTRGQQVTLRCSSQSGHNTVSWYQQALGQGPQFIFQYYREEENGRGNFPPRFSGLQFPNYSSELNVNALELDDSALYLCASSRETGEAFFGQGTRLTVV.

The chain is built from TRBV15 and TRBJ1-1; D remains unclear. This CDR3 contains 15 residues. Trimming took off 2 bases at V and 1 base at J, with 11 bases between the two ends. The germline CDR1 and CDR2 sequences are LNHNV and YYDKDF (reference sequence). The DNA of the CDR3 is TGTGCCACCAGCAGACGCCTCAGCGGGAACACTGAAGCTTTCTTT. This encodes CATSRRLSGNTEAFF.

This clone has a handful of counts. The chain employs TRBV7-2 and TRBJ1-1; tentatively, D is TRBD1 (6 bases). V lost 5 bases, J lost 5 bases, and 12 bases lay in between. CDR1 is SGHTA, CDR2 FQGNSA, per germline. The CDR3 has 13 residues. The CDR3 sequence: CASSTGQGTEAFF. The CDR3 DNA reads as TGTGCCAGCAGCACGGGGCAGGGGACTGAAGCTTTCTTT.

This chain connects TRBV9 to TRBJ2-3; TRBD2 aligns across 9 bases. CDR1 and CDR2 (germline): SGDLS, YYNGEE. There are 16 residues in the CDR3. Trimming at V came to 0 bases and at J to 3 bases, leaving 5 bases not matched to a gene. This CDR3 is CASSVAVTSGTDTQYF. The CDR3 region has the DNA TGTGCCAGCAGCGTAGCTGTGACTAGCGGAACAGATACGCAGTATTTT.

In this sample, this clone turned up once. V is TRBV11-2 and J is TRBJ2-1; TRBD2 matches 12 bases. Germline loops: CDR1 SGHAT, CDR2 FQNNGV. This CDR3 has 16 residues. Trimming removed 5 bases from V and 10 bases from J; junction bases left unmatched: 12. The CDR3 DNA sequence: TGTGCCAGCAGCCCCCGGACTAGCGGGGTCCCGGGGGAGCAGTTCTTC. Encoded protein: CASSPRTSGVPGEQFF.

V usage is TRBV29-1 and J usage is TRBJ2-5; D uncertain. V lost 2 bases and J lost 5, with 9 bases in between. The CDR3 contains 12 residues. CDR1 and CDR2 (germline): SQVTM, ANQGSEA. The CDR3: CSVEYKPETQYF. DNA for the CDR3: TGCAGCGTTGAATACAAACCGGAGACCCAGTACTTC. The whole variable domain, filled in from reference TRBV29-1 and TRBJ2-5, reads SAVISQKPSRDICQRGTSLTIQCQVDSQVTMMFWYRQQPGQSLTLIATANQGSEATYESGFVIDKFPISRPNLTFSTLTVSNMSPEDSSIYLCSVEYKPETQYFGPGTRLLVL.

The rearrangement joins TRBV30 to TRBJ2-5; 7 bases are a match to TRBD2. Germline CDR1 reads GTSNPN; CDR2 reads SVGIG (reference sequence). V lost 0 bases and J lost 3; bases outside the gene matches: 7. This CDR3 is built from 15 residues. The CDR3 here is CAWSVGGGGKETQYF. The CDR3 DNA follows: TGTGCCTGGAGTGTGGGCGGGGGAGGAAAAGAGACCCAGTACTTC.

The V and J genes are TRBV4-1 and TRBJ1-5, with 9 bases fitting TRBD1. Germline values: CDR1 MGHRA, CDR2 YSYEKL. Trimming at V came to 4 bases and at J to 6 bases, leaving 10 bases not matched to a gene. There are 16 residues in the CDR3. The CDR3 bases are TGCGCCAGCAGCCCCAACAGGGGGCGACTCGTTCAGCCCCAGCATTTT. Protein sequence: CASSPNRGRLVQPQHF.

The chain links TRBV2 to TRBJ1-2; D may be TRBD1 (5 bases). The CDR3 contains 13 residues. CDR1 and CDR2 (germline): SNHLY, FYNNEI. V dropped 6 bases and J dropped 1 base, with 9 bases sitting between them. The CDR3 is CASSPDINYGYTF. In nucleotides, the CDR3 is TGTGCCAGCAGCCCGGACATTAACTATGGCTACACCTTC.

The CDR3 DNA sequence: TGCGCCAGCAGCCCCTTGGGGCGCGGAGACACTGAAGCTTTCTTT. This gives the protein CASSPLGRGDTEAFF. The chain uses TRBV5-1 and TRBJ1-1, with a tentative D call TRBD1 (5 bases). This CDR3 contains 15 residues. V dropped 4 bases and J dropped 3 bases, with 16 bases sitting between them. The germline V gene encodes CDR1 SGHRS and CDR2 YFSETQ. The variable domain in full, with the rest retrieved from reference TRBV5-1 and TRBJ1-1, is KAGVTQTPRYLIKTRGQQVTLSCSPISGHRSVSWYQQTPGQGLQFLFEYFSETQRNKGNFPGRFSGRQFSNSRSEMNVSTLELGDSALYLCASSPLGRGDTEAFFGQGTRLTVV.